Measured by frequency, the clone carrying this TCR beta chain is medium-sized. Each sample's input was roughly 250 ng genomic DNA, 35,000 to 40,000 genome equivalents. These data originate in a study of T cell clusters in autoimmune cytopenias. The germline gives CDR1 KGHSH, CDR2 LQKENI. The CDR3 runs 14 residues. Multiplex touch-down PCR amplified TRB using TRB-A and TRB-B pools in one tube. TCRdb reprocessed the multiplex PCR reads and reports one entry per CDR3 protein, with no DNA. This sample's table reports roughly 2,800 distinct CDR3 sequences. This sequence originates from a human donor with an autoimmune cytopenia or autoimmune hepatitis (not recorded which). The material sequenced was peripheral blood. The chain recombines TRBV18 with TRBJ1-5. The CDR3 loop reads CASSPQGSNQPQHF.